This T cell receptor beta chain originates from a study of technical replicates of blood from a handful of donors (dated by TCRdb to 2016 to 2017). The library was prepared using the immunoSEQ multiplex PCR assay. Here the immuneACCESS table is served through TCRdb, limited to in-frame sequences with V and J called. Missing clones are a known gap in these copies; in checked studies unresolved V genes cover under half, and the rest lacks a known reason. This sample holds about 98,000 clones; around 95% were observed only once. The ten largest clones capture less than 0.25% of the sample. Note on this clone: Its target antigen remains unknown. No base-level quality is on record; no much larger clone is a single base apart.

The CDR3 numbers 16 residues from cysteine through phenylalanine. Only the CDR3 DNA stays, 48 bases, in frame from base 1. V loses 5 bases, J loses 2 bases, and the germline ends lie 19 bases apart. The germline V gene specifies SGHTA as CDR1 and FQGNSA as CDR2. The TCR comes from a human donor in good health. The sample was T cells isolated from PBMCs. In this chain, TRBV7-2 is recombined with TRBJ2-7; tentative D gene TRBD2, with 7 bases matching. The nucleotide sequence is TGTGCCAGCAGCCCGGCCCGGGGGGCGCCAACCTACGAGCAGTACTTC. The resulting protein is CASSPARGAPTYEQYF.